A single sample gave rise to the 31 T cell receptor beta chains below, sequenced in a study of blood T cell repertoires in COVID-19. TCRdb's table, derived via immunoSEQ multiplex PCR, lists solely in-frame clones and lacks some. The sample records tens of thousands of clones, roughly 86% being singletons. The sample was peripheral blood. All receptors come from a woman aged 80 or over with acute or convalescent COVID-19.

The V call is TRBV7-2, the J call TRBJ2-2; 13 bases map to TRBD2. CDR1 is SGHTA, CDR2 FQGNSA, per germline. The CDR3 extends over 17 amino acids. After removal of 1 base from V and 5 bases from J, the junction contained 4 bases not matched to a gene. CDR3 loop: CASSLDGTSGTTGELFF. The CDR3 nucleotides are TGTGCCAGCAGCTTAGACGGGACTAGCGGGACTACCGGGGAGCTGTTTTTT.

This chain links TRBV11-3 with TRBJ2-2; weak D call: TRBD2 (5 bases). The V gene lost 0 bases and the J gene lost 8 bases, with 7 bases spanning the gap. In germline, CDR1 is SGHNT, CDR2 YENEEA. This CDR3 region has 13 residues. The DNA of the CDR3 is TGTGCCAGCAGCTTAGAAGGCGGGGGGGAGCTGTTTTTT. It is translated as CASSLEGGGELFF.

This clone was observed a few times. The chain carries TRBV28 and TRBJ1-1, with D possibly being TRBD1 (5 bases). The V end lost 1 base, the J end lost 11 bases, and 14 bases lay between the germline ends. Germline CDR1 is MDHEN and CDR2 is SYDVKM. This CDR3 region has 13 residues. The CDR3 DNA is TGTGCCAGCAGTTTATTGCGGGACCCAGGGGCTTTCTTT. This sequence encodes CASSLLRDPGAFF.

The genes are TRBV2 and TRBJ2-7; D possibly corresponds to TRBD1 (6 bases). Between the trimmed V and J ends, which lost 2 bases and 4 bases, there was a span of 12 bases. This CDR3 is built from 14 residues. CDR1 is SNHLY, CDR2 FYNNEI, per germline. CDR3 residues: CASSETGLGYEQYF. The CDR3 nucleotides read TGTGCCAGCAGTGAAACAGGGTTGGGTTACGAGCAGTACTTC.

The chain is built from TRBV5-1 and TRBJ2-2; maybe TRBD1 (6 bases). This CDR3 comprises 15 residues. Between the trimmed V and J ends, which lost 2 bases and 2 bases, there was a span of 10 bases. Germline values: CDR1 SGHRS, CDR2 YFSETQ. The DNA of the CDR3 is TGCGCCAGCAGCTTCCTGGACAGCAACACCGGGGAGCTGTTTTTT. Translated: CASSFLDSNTGELFF.

V and J are TRBV7-9 and TRBJ2-7, with a weak D call TRBD1 (7 bases). This CDR3 is built from 15 residues. V dropped 4 bases and J dropped 3 bases, with 16 bases sitting between them. CDR1 and CDR2 (germline): SEHNR, FQNEAQ (reference sequence). The CDR3 sequence is CASSSYRQGGYEQYF. The DNA of the CDR3 is TGTGCCAGCAGCTCGTACCGACAGGGAGGCTACGAGCAGTACTTC.

This clone is a singleton in its sample. This rearrangement joins TRBV2 to TRBJ1-2, with D perhaps matching TRBD1 (5 bases). The ends were cut back, 5 bases at V and 8 bases at J, with 15 bases in the middle. CDR3 length: 13 amino acids. Germline V CDR1 and CDR2: SNHLY, FYNNEI. The CDR3 sequence: CASSRALEGGYTF. CDR3 sequence (DNA): TGTGCCAGCAGTCGGGCCCTGGAGGGGGGCTACACCTTC.

This sequence joins TRBV6-6 and TRBJ2-5; 8 bases agree with TRBD2. With 6 bases clipped from V and 5 bases from J, the junction kept 14 bases outside the gene matches. The CDR3 is made up of 16 amino acids. CDR1 and CDR2 (germline): MNHNY, SVGAGI (reference sequence). The CDR3 loop is CASRTTRGAHGETQYF. The CDR3 nucleotides read TGTGCCAGCAGGACGACGCGGGGGGCCCATGGGGAGACCCAGTACTTC.

V usage is TRBV28 and J usage is TRBJ1-5; possibly TRBD1 for D (5 bases). The germline V gene has CDR1 MDHEN and CDR2 SYDVKM. Trimming pared 6 bases from V and 5 bases from J, leaving 14 bases between. The CDR3 extends over 14 amino acids. The CDR3 protein is CASSPRQSHQPQHF. DNA for the CDR3: TGTGCCAGCAGCCCCAGACAGAGCCATCAGCCCCAGCATTTT.

This chain joins TRBV5-4 and TRBJ1-4; TRBD1 is a possible D gene (5 bases). This CDR3 has 15 amino acids. V lost 1 base and J lost 7, with 14 bases in between. CDR1 and CDR2 from the germline V gene are SGHNT and YYREEE (reference sequence). CDR3 loop: CASSLREGDSEKLFF. The CDR3 nucleotides read TGTGCCAGCAGCTTGAGGGAAGGGGATAGTGAAAAACTGTTTTTT.

This rearrangement joins TRBV11-2 to TRBJ1-1; no definite D call. Germline-derived CDR1 and CDR2 are SGHAT and FQNNGV. CDR3 size: 15 residues. The V end was cut by 2 bases, the J end by 2 bases, with 12 bases between. For the CDR3, the DNA is TGTGCCAGCAGCTTAAAAGTCGGAGGAAACACTGAAGCTTTCTTT. Protein sequence: CASSLKVGGNTEAFF.

CDR3 in DNA: TGTGCCACCAGTGACGGGACAGGGGTTGCCGAAAAACTGTTTTTT. Its translation is CATSDGTGVAEKLFF. The genes are TRBV24-1 and TRBJ1-4, with TRBD1 identical over 10 bases. The V and J ends lost 4 bases and 8 bases, in that order; junction bases with no gene match: 6. The CDR3 has 15 amino acids. CDR1 KGHDR and CDR2 SFDVKD come from the germline V gene.

This clone was detected a few times. The rearrangement joins TRBV5-4 to TRBJ2-2; the match to TRBD2 covers 15 bases. The CDR3 spans 18 residues. CDR1 SGHNT and CDR2 YYREEE come from the germline V gene (reference sequence). Trimming took 3 bases from V and 0 from J; bases not matched to a gene: 3. CDR3 sequence: CASSSGLAGGSNTGELFF. CDR3 nucleotide sequence: TGTGCCAGCAGCTCGGGACTAGCGGGGGGATCGAACACCGGGGAGCTGTTTTTT.

This clone was seen just once. The chain carries TRBV5-7 and TRBJ1-5, with TRBD1 matching 9 bases. TRBV5-7 is recorded as an ORF, its role being uncertain. The CDR3 loop spans 17 amino acids. The trim removed 1 base at V and 6 bases at J, leaving 11 bases unmatched. The CDR3 DNA is TGTGCCAGCAGCTTGTCGTTCGGGACAGGGTCTCGTCAGCCCCAGCATTTT. This encodes CASSLSFGTGSRQPQHF.

V is TRBV18 and J is TRBJ1-6, with TRBD1 as a possible D gene (5 bases). Germline V gene sequence: CDR1 KGHSH, CDR2 LQKENI. The V gene lost 2 bases and the J gene lost 10 bases, with 12 bases spanning the gap. There are 14 residues in the CDR3. The CDR3 here is CASSPSGKDSPLHF. The CDR3, as DNA: TGTGCCAGCTCACCATCAGGGAAAGACTCACCCCTCCACTTT.

This chain connects TRBV28 to TRBJ2-6; 10 bases match TRBD1. The ends lost 5 bases at V and 4 bases at J; junction bases unmatched: 14. The CDR3 has 19 residues. Germline loops: CDR1 MDHEN, CDR2 SYDVKM. The CDR3 spells CASSPPLGQGNQGANVLTF. CDR3 in DNA: TGTGCCAGCAGTCCGCCCCTGGGACAGGGGAATCAGGGGGCCAACGTCCTGACTTTC.

The genes are TRBV19 and TRBJ2-7; 9 bases are shared with TRBD2. V was pared by 0 bases and J by 5 bases, with 11 bases of the junction left unmatched. Germline V gives CDR1 LNHDA, CDR2 SQIVND (reference sequence). The CDR3 extends over 17 amino acids. In nucleotides, the CDR3 is TGTGCCAGTAGTATAGATAACAGCGGGGGGAGTCGCCACGAGCAGTACTTC. Residues: CASSIDNSGGSRHEQYF.

This sequence joins TRBV30 and TRBJ2-1, with 10 bases aligning to TRBD2. This CDR3 comprises 12 residues. With V trimmed by 5 bases and J by 6 bases, 1 base remained unmatched. Per the germline V gene, CDR1 is GTSNPN and CDR2 is SVGIG (reference sequence). The CDR3 here is CAWQREGNEQFF. The DNA of the CDR3 is TGTGCCTGGCAGCGGGAGGGCAATGAGCAGTTCTTC.

The chain carries TRBV7-8 and TRBJ1-5; D remains unclear. The V end was cut by 5 bases, the J end by 2 bases, with 7 bases between. The germline CDR1 and CDR2 sequences are SGHVS and FQNEAQ. This CDR3 spans 13 amino acids. CDR3 sequence: CASSAGRNQPQHF. The CDR3 DNA is TGTGCCAGCAGCGCTGGGCGCAATCAGCCCCAGCATTTT.

This clone was recorded only once. This sequence joins TRBV7-3 and TRBJ2-3, with TRBD1 matching 8 bases. This CDR3 spans 14 amino acids. Germline CDR1 and CDR2: SGHTA and FQGTGA. The ends lost 6 bases at V and 4 bases at J; junction bases unmatched: 6. CDR3 bases: TGTGCCAGCAGTACGGGACAGGCCCCAGATACGCAGTATTTT. It codes for CASSTGQAPDTQYF.

V gene TRBV19 combines with J gene TRBJ1-2; the match to TRBD1 covers 8 bases. The trim removed 6 bases at V and 6 bases at J, leaving 3 bases unmatched. The germline V gene encodes CDR1 LNHDA and CDR2 SQIVND (reference sequence). The CDR3 is 12 residues long. CDR3 residues: CASSDRGNGYTF. DNA of the CDR3: TGTGCCAGTAGCGACAGGGGAAATGGCTACACCTTC. The full variable domain, in which reference TRBV19 and TRBJ1-2 provide the parts outside the CDR3, is DGGITQSPKYLFRKEGQNVTLSCEQNLNHDAMYWYRQDPGQGLRLIYYSQIVNDFQKGDIAEGYSVSREKKESFPLTVTSAQKNPTAFYLCASSDRGNGYTFGSGTRLTVV.

This clone was recorded a few times. V gene TRBV10-3 combines with J gene TRBJ1-2; 8 positions agree with TRBD1. The V segment lost 6 bases and the J segment 4 bases; nucleotides outside the gene matches: 7. This CDR3 has 14 amino acids. Germline CDR1 and CDR2: ENHRY and SYGVKD. DNA for the CDR3: TGTGCCATCAGGAGGGGACAGGAGAGCTATGGCTACACCTTC. This translates into CAIRRGQESYGYTF.

This chain connects TRBV10-3 to TRBJ1-4, with 8 bases that match TRBD1. J gave up 5 bases and V 6 bases, and 11 bases lay outside the gene matches. This CDR3 has 16 residues. The V gene's germline CDR1 is ENHRY and CDR2 SYGVKD. CDR3 nucleotide sequence: TGTGCCATCAGCAAAGCCGACAGGGGAAAGAATGAAAAACTGTTTTTT. It codes for CAISKADRGKNEKLFF.

The rearrangement uses TRBV6-5 and TRBJ1-2; TRBD1 is a possible D gene (6 bases). Germline V gene lookup returns CDR1 MNHEY and CDR2 SVGAGI. The CDR3 sequence is 15 residues long. Trimming took 6 bases from V and 7 from J, leaving 21 bases between them. CDR3 nucleotide sequence: TGTGCCAGCAGCCTAAAGGACAGCTCTGGAGGTGGCTACACCTTC. Its translation is CASSLKDSSGGGYTF.

The V call is TRBV18, the J call TRBJ1-1, with D possibly being TRBD1 (6 bases). The V gene's germline CDR1 is KGHSH and CDR2 LQKENI. The CDR3 consists of 15 residues. Between the trimmed V and J ends, which lost 5 bases and 0 bases, there was a span of 13 bases. CDR3 DNA: TGTGCCAGCTCATCCGTCCAGGGGTTGAACACTGAAGCTTTCTTT. It specifies CASSSVQGLNTEAFF.

The chain recombines TRBV11-2 with TRBJ2-7; tentative D call: TRBD1 (6 bases). This CDR3 region has 12 residues. CDR1 SGHAT and CDR2 FQNNGV come from the germline V gene. Deletions cut 5 bases from V and 4 bases from J, with 9 bases between. This chain's CDR3 is CASSHGQYEQYF. CDR3 DNA sequence: TGTGCCAGCAGCCACGGACAGTACGAGCAGTACTTC.

The genes are TRBV27 and TRBJ2-5; tentative D call: TRBD2 (5 bases). Germline assignment: CDR1 MNHEY and CDR2 SMNVEV (reference sequence). The V and J ends lost 6 bases and 2 bases respectively, with 10 bases between them. The length of the CDR3 is 13 residues. The CDR3 spells CASRKTGQETQYF. In nucleotides, the CDR3 is TGTGCCAGCAGGAAAACGGGGCAAGAGACCCAGTACTTC.

The J gene is TRBJ2-5, the V gene TRBV3-1 (or the pseudogene TRBV3-2); 11 positions match TRBD1. Germline V gene data show CDR1 as LGHDT and CDR2 as YNNKEL (reference sequence). This CDR3 spans 19 amino acids. V shed 1 base and J 5 bases; nucleotides not matched to a gene: 15. This CDR3 reads CASSQGLNGWTGGFETQYF. CDR3 nucleotides: TGTGCCAGCAGCCAAGGACTTAACGGGTGGACAGGGGGCTTCGAGACCCAGTACTTC.

This clone is a singleton in its sample. The rearrangement uses TRBV5-1 and TRBJ2-2; TRBD2 matches at 13 bases. V dropped 4 bases and J dropped 8; count of bases not matched to a gene: 2. Looked up from germline, CDR1 is SGHRS and CDR2 is YFSETQ. The CDR3 is 14 amino acids. CDR3 sequence: CASSPGLAGGELFF. CDR3 bases: TGCGCCAGCAGCCCGGGACTAGCGGGAGGGGAGCTGTTTTTT.

The rearrangement links TRBV21-1 to TRBJ2-7; the table's D call, TRBD2, was not checked against the DNA. TRBV21-1 is listed as a pseudogene. The CDR3 loop spans 14 amino acids. The CDR3, as DNA: TGTGCCAGCGAGCAAACCGGACTAGCTAGTGAGCAGTACTTC. Translating gives CASEQTGLASEQYF.

Only one count was recorded for this clone. The rearrangement joins TRBV5-5 to TRBJ1-4; a possible D gene is TRBD1 (6 bases). CDR3 length: 18 residues. Trimming took 4 bases from V and 0 from J, leaving 19 bases between them. The germline V gene encodes CDR1 SGHKS and CDR2 YYEKEE (reference sequence). In DNA, the CDR3 is TGTGCCAGCAGCCGAAACCCCCTAGGACAGACAACTAATGAAAAACTGTTTTTT. Protein: CASSRNPLGQTTNEKLFF. The full variable domain, completed using reference TRBV5-5 and TRBJ1-4, is DAGVTQSPTHLIKTRGQQVTLRCSPISGHKSVSWYQQVLGQGPQFIFQYYEKEERGRGNFPDRFSARQFPNYSSELNVNALLLGDSALYLCASSRNPLGQTTNEKLFFGSGTQLSVL.